The sample holds a few counts of the clone carrying this TCR beta chain. Its cognate antigen is unknown. By quantitative 5'-RACE with molecular barcodes, the TCR beta libraries were made. TCRdb recomputed calls from the 5' RACE reads with MiXCR, one row per CDR3 protein. The table lists tens of thousands of distinct CDR3 sequences, around 26% of them singletons, with over 50% in the top ten. These data are taken from a study of CD8 T cells in ankylosing spondylitis. Trimming took 3 bases from V and 0 from J, leaving 7 bases between them. Germline loops: CDR1 SEHNR, CDR2 FQNEAQ (reference sequence). This CDR3 has 14 residues. Findings and limits, study-wide: Clones tied to disease were said to be significantly enriched in matched ankylosing spondylitis synovial fluid.

The chain has TRBV7-9 and TRBJ2-3; D call uncertain. The sequenced sample consisted of blood, either unsorted or a sorted T cell fraction (not recorded which). This receptor was identified in a male donor with ankylosing spondylitis or in good health (not recorded which). CDR3 sequence: CASSFLTSTDTQYF. CDR3 coding DNA: TGTGCCAGCAGCTTTTTGACAAGCACAGATACGCAGTATTTT.